This T cell receptor (beta chain) was found in a study of CD8 T cells in ankylosing spondylitis. Between the trimmed V and J ends, which lost 7 bases and 8 bases, there was a span of 15 bases. CDR1 SGHRS and CDR2 YFSETQ come from the germline V gene. The CDR3 contains 12 residues. TCRdb passed the 5' RACE reads through MiXCR, listing each CDR3 protein once. The table lists 150,000 or so distinct CDR3 sequences, around a third of them singletons. Specimen: synovial fluid, either unsorted or a sorted T cell fraction (not recorded which). J is TRBJ1-2 and V is TRBV5-1; no clear D gene. This receptor was obtained from a male donor with ankylosing spondylitis. The CDR3: CASRAEGRGYTF. The DNA of the CDR3 is TGCGCCAGCCGGGCCGAGGGAAGGGGCTACACCTTC.